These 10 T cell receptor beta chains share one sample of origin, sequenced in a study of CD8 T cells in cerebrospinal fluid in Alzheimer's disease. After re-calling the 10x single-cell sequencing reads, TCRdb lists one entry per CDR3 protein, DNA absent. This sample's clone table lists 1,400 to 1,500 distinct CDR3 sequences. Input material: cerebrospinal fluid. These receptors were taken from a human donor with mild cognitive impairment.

The CDR3 reads CASSVEGTSMYQYF. V usage is TRBV9 and J usage is TRBJ2-7; TCRdb's D call of TRBD2 is untestable without DNA. This CDR3 has 14 amino acids. Germline assignment: CDR1 SGDLS and CDR2 YYNGEE.

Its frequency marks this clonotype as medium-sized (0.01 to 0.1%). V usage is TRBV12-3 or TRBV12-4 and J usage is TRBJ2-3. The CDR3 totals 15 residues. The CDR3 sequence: CASSLSGLATDTQYF.

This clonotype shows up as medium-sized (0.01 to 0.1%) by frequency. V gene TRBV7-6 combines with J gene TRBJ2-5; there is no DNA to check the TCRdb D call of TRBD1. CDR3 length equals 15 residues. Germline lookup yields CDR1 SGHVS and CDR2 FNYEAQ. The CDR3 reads CASSPTGVLGKTQYF.

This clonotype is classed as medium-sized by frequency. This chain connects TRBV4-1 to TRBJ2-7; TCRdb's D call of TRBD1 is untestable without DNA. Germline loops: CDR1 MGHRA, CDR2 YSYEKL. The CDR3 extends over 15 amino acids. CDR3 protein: CASSHRDGNSYEQYF.

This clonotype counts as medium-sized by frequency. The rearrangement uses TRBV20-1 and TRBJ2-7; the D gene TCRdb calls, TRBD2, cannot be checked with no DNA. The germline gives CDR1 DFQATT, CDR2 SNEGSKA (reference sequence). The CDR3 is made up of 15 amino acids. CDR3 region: CSARKLAGGTYEQYF.

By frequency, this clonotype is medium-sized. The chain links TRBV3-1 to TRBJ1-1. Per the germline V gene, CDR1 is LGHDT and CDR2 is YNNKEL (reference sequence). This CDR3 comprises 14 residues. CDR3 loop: CASSPVGANTEAFF.

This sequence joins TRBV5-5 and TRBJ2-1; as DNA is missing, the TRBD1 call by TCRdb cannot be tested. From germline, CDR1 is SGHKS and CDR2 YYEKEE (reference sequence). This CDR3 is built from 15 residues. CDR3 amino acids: CASSFVGGNYNEQFF.

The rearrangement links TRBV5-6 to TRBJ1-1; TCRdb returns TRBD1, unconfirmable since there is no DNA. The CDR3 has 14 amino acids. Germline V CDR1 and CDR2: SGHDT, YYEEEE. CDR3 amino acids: CASSWVGGKTEAFF.

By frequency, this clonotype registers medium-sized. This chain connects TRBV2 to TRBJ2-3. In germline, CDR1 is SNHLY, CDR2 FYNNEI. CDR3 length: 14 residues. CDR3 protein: CASSGLLRTDTQYF.

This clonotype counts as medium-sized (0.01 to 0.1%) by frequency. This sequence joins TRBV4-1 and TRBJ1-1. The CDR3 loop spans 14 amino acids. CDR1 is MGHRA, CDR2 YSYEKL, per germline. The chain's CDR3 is CASSQVGGRDDAFF.